The 20 T cell receptor beta chains presented below share a single source sample, sequenced in a study of blood T cell repertoires in COVID-19 (dated by TCRdb to 2018 to 2021). Libraries were built with the immunoSEQ multiplex PCR assay. Drawn from immuneACCESS, this table holds only the in-frame rearrangements with V and J called that TCRdb kept. Clones are partly lost; checked studies trace under half to an unresolved V gene and leave the rest unexplained. Recorded for this sample are around 230,000 clones; approximately 83% of them occurred a single time. The top ten constitute around 2.3% of the sample. Specimen: peripheral blood. All receptors derive from a woman aged 40 to 49 with active or convalescent COVID-19.

V usage is TRBV24-1 and J usage is TRBJ1-1; D unclear. V was shortened by 3 bases and J by 6 bases, with 10 bases between the two germline ends. The CDR3 is 13 amino acids. CDR1 and CDR2 from the germline V gene are KGHDR and SFDVKD. The CDR3 DNA is TGTGCCACCAGTGATGGGAGGTATCCTGAAGCTTTCTTT. Translation: CATSDGRYPEAFF.

The J gene is TRBJ2-3, the V gene TRBV7-9, with 7 bases fitting TRBD2. CDR3 length: 17 amino acids. CDR1 and CDR2 (germline): SEHNR, FQNEAQ (reference sequence). V was pared by 10 bases and J by 4 bases, with 20 bases of the junction left unmatched. CDR3 loop: CAIRSGTKGFFADTQYF. CDR3 DNA: TGTGCCATCCGATCGGGGACTAAGGGATTTTTTGCAGATACGCAGTATTTT.

This rearrangement joins TRBV2 to TRBJ2-5, with TRBD2 as a possible D gene (5 bases). Trimming pared 7 bases from V and 4 bases from J, leaving 16 bases between. Germline V gene data show CDR1 as SNHLY and CDR2 as FYNNEI. The length of the CDR3 is 14 residues. The CDR3 DNA sequence: TGTGCCAGCACGGTCTCCGGGGTTGGAGAGACCCAGTACTTC. Protein product: CASTVSGVGETQYF.

A single count supports this clone. V usage is TRBV11-2 and J usage is TRBJ1-2; D is unclear. Germline V CDR1 and CDR2: SGHAT, FQNNGV. The length of the CDR3 is 13 residues. Trimming removed 5 bases at V and 8 bases at J, with 15 bases between. CDR3 in amino acids: CASSPGPQRGYTF. The CDR3 coding sequence is TGTGCCAGCAGCCCGGGTCCTCAGCGAGGCTACACCTTC.

This clone was picked up a small number of times. This chain links TRBV19 with TRBJ1-5, with D tentatively TRBD1 (6 bases). CDR1 and CDR2 from the germline V gene are LNHDA and SQIVND (reference sequence). Trimming shortened V by 6 bases and J by 5 bases, and 8 bases separated the two germline ends. The CDR3 has 12 amino acids. For the CDR3, the DNA is TGTGCCAGTAGGACAGGTGATCAGCCCCAGCATTTT. Amino acid sequence: CASRTGDQPQHF.

The chain joins TRBV12-5 to TRBJ2-7, with D tentatively TRBD2 (5 bases). The ends were cut back, 1 base at V and 4 bases at J, with 8 bases in the middle. The germline V gene encodes CDR1 LGHNT and CDR2 FRNRAP. The CDR3 consists of 13 residues. DNA for the CDR3: TGTGCTAGTGGTTTGGGAGGGCTGTACGAGCAGTACTTC. Amino acid sequence: CASGLGGLYEQYF.

This clone was seen a few times. V usage is TRBV10-1 and J usage is TRBJ2-7, with D possibly matching TRBD2 (7 bases). CDR1 is WNHNN and CDR2 is SYGVQD in the germline V gene (reference sequence). V was cut by 3 bases and J by 2 bases, with 26 bases left in between. There are 19 residues in the CDR3. In DNA, the CDR3 is TGCGCCAGCAGTGACGGTCGGGGGGCGACCACCCATCGGCCCTACGAGCAGTACTTC. Translation: CASSDGRGATTHRPYEQYF.

V gene TRBV6-9 combines with J gene TRBJ1-5; TRBD1 matches at 11 bases. The junction had 9 bases not matched to a gene; V was cut back by 4 bases and J by 7 bases. Germline V gene sequence: CDR1 MNHGY, CDR2 SVAAGI. The CDR3 is made up of 16 amino acids. The DNA of the CDR3 is TGTGCCAGCAGTTCGCGGACAGGGGGCATTCGGCAGCCCCAGCATTTT. It specifies CASSSRTGGIRQPQHF.

This clone has more than one count but fewer than ten. This sequence joins TRBV2 and TRBJ1-2; no firm D call. The CDR3 has 12 residues. Germline V gene sequence: CDR1 SNHLY, CDR2 FYNNEI. The V and J ends lost 10 bases and 1 base respectively, with 10 bases between them. DNA of the CDR3: TGTGCCACGCAATACAGTAACTATGGCTACACCTTC. This sequence encodes CATQYSNYGYTF.

In this sample, this clone turned up once. V and J are TRBV9 and TRBJ1-6; D not certain. Trimming removed 0 bases from V and 10 bases from J, with 14 bases in between. From germline, CDR1 is SGDLS and CDR2 YYNGEE. The CDR3 is made up of 15 amino acids. For the CDR3, the DNA is TGTGCCAGCAGCGTAGGAGGAACCGGAAAATCACCCCTCCACTTT. Amino acid sequence: CASSVGGTGKSPLHF.

This clone has just one count. In DNA form, the CDR3 reads TGTGCCAGCAAGAGGAACATGAACACTGAAGCTTTCTTT. As protein: CASKRNMNTEAFF. The chain is built from TRBV12-3 or TRBV12-4 and TRBJ1-1; no definite D call. This CDR3 spans 13 amino acids. V dropped 7 bases and J dropped 0 bases, with 9 bases sitting between them.

The V and J genes are TRBV19 and TRBJ2-3; 9 nucleotides match TRBD2. The CDR3 runs to 14 residues. Trimming cost V 5 bases and J 2 bases; bases outside gene matches: 2. Germline assignment: CDR1 LNHDA and CDR2 SQIVND (reference sequence). The CDR3 spells CASSSSGNTDTQYF. The DNA for the CDR3 is TGTGCCAGTAGTTCTAGCGGGAACACAGATACGCAGTATTTT.

The V call is TRBV6-5, the J call TRBJ2-1, with TRBD2 identical over 9 bases. Germline V lookup: CDR1 MNHEY, CDR2 SVGAGI. The V gene end was trimmed by 8 bases and the J gene end by 9 bases; junction bases not matched to a gene: 8. The CDR3 spans 13 residues. CDR3 DNA: TGTGCCAGCGACACTCTTAGCGGGAGTGAGCAGTTCTTC. Amino acid sequence: CASDTLSGSEQFF.

There are a few counts of this clone. The chain carries TRBV5-1 and TRBJ1-2; TRBD1 matches 9 bases. Per germline, CDR1 SGHRS and CDR2 YFSETQ. The CDR3 runs to 18 residues. Trimming took 0 bases from V and 7 from J; bases not matched to a gene: 16. CDR3 in amino acids: CASSLGAVFRDREAGYTF. For the CDR3, the DNA is TGCGCCAGCAGCTTGGGGGCCGTATTTCGGGACAGGGAGGCTGGCTACACCTTC.

The J gene is TRBJ1-2, the V gene TRBV5-1; possibly TRBD1 for D (6 bases). Germline V CDR1 and CDR2: SGHRS, YFSETQ. The CDR3 runs to 16 residues. V gave up 4 bases and J gave up 4 bases, with 20 bases separating them. The CDR3 sequence is CASSRDAGGRGYGYTF. CDR3 in DNA: TGCGCCAGCAGCCGCGACGCGGGGGGGCGCGGCTATGGCTACACCTTC. Full variable domain (remainder filled in from reference TRBV5-1 and TRBJ1-2): KAGVTQTPRYLIKTRGQQVTLSCSPISGHRSVSWYQQTPGQGLQFLFEYFSETQRNKGNFPGRFSGRQFSNSRSEMNVSTLELGDSALYLCASSRDAGGRGYGYTFGSGTRLTVV.

This chain links TRBV20-1 with TRBJ1-1; D not certain. The CDR3 has 11 amino acids. Between the trimmed V and J ends, which lost 2 bases and 7 bases, there was a span of 8 bases. Germline-derived CDR1 and CDR2 are DFQATT and SNEGSKA (reference sequence). The CDR3 loop reads CSARWAVEAFF. As DNA, the CDR3 is TGCAGTGCTAGATGGGCAGTTGAAGCTTTCTTT.

J is TRBJ2-2 and V is TRBV27, with TRBD2 identical over 13 bases. Per the germline V gene, CDR1 is MNHEY and CDR2 is SMNVEV (reference sequence). V was pared by 5 bases and J by 7 bases, with 4 bases of the junction left unmatched. The CDR3 contains 15 residues. CDR3 sequence reads: CASSLWTSGSGELFF. CDR3 DNA sequence: TGTGCCAGCAGTCTCTGGACTAGCGGGAGCGGGGAGCTGTTTTTT.

The gene calls are TRBV28 and TRBJ2-2, with unresolved D. The V gene's germline CDR1 is MDHEN and CDR2 SYDVKM. Trimming shortened V by 6 bases and J by 6 bases, and 8 bases separated the two germline ends. The CDR3 spans 12 residues. The CDR3 bases are TGTGCCAGCAGCCCCCGCGCCGGGGAGCTGTTTTTT. This encodes CASSPRAGELFF.

This clone was found many times. The chain links TRBV5-1 to TRBJ1-2; TRBD1 is a possible D gene (6 bases). Germline V lookup: CDR1 SGHRS, CDR2 YFSETQ. There are 15 residues in the CDR3. V was clipped by 2 bases and J by 0 bases, with 11 bases between them. DNA of the CDR3: TGCGCCAGCAGCTTAGGACAGAACTCTAACTATGGCTACACCTTC. Its translation: CASSLGQNSNYGYTF.

The gene calls are TRBV7-2 and TRBJ2-7; D is ambiguous. The germline gives CDR1 SGHTA, CDR2 FQGNSA. The length of the CDR3 is 12 residues. The V gene lost 5 bases and the J gene lost 1 base, with 6 bases spanning the gap. DNA of the CDR3: TGTGCCAGCAGCCGGGTTTCCTACGAGCAGTACTTC. It codes for CASSRVSYEQYF.